The rows below give T cell receptor beta chains drawn from one sample of a study of cytomegalovirus exposure and HLA in healthy donors. Sequenced by immunoSEQ multiplex PCR; TCRdb stores in-frame clones only, minus some. The sample comprises 100,000 or so clones, approximately 78% of which are singletons, and 1.4% to 1.5% rests with the top ten. The sequenced sample consisted of PBMCs. Source of these receptors: a man between 40 and 49 years old in good health and CMV-seronegative. Each CDR3 is given with its conserved first and last residue. D genes are given only for firm matches. Only some rows state a clone size, as once, few, many or a class for expanded clones.

>16|-|-|TRBJ1-5|TRBV2
TGTGCCAGCAGTGAAGGCGGGGGTAGAAGCAATCAGCCCCAGCATTTT
CASSEGGGRSNQPQHF
>13|-|-|TRBJ1-2|TRBV6-5
TGTGCCAGCAGCTACGCCGAGAACTATGGCTACACCTTC
CASSYAENYGYTF
>14|TRBD1|-|TRBJ1-6|TRBV7-9
TGTGCCAGCAGCTTGGACAGGGGCGATTCACCCCTCCACTTT
CASSLDRGDSPLHF
>14|-|-|TRBJ1-2|TRBV11-2
TGTGCCAGCAGCTTAGATCCGGTAAACTATGGCTACACCTTC
CASSLDPVNYGYTF
>15|-|-|TRBJ1-1|TRBV5-4
TGTGCCAGCAGCCCGGAGACAGCCCCGAACACTGAAGCTTTCTTT
CASSPETAPNTEAFF
>15|TRBD1|-|TRBJ2-1|TRBV9
TGTGCCAGCAGCCTCGGACAGGGGAGGCACAATGAGCAGTTCTTC
CASSLGQGRHNEQFF
>13|-|-|TRBJ2-7|TRBV30
TGTGCCTGGAGTGTACCCAGGGTCTACGAGCAGTACTTC
CAWSVPRVYEQYF
>14|TRBD1|-|TRBJ2-4|TRBV19
TGTGCCAGTAGTTTCGGGGGACAGGGCAACATTCAGTACTTC
CASSFGGQGNIQYF
>17|TRBD2|-|TRBJ2-3|TRBV29-1
TGCAGCGTTGGGGGTCTAGCGGGAAAAACTAGCACAGATACGCAGTATTTT
CSVGGLAGKTSTDTQYF
>16|TRBD1|-|TRBJ1-6|TRBV5-4
TGTGCCAGCAGCATTACAGGGGGCGGCTATAATTCACCCCTCCACTTT
CASSITGGGYNSPLHF
>17|TRBD1|few|TRBJ2-7|TRBV5-5
TGTGCCAGCAGCTTCGCCTCCGGGACAGGAGACTCCTACGAGCAGTACTTC
CASSFASGTGDSYEQYF
>15|TRBD2|-|TRBJ2-1|TRBV5-5
TGTGCCAGCAGTCCTACCGGGGGCGGGGGGAATGAGCAGTTCTTC
CASSPTGGGGNEQFF
>16|TRBD2|-|TRBJ2-1|TRBV14
TGTGCCAGCAGCCCGTTAGCGGGGGACTCCTACAATGAGCAGTTCTTC
CASSPLAGDSYNEQFF
>16|-|-|TRBJ2-6|TRBV25-1
TGTGCCAGCAGTGATCCCCAGGGCTCTGGGGCCAACGTCCTGACTTTC
CASSDPQGSGANVLTF
>15|TRBD1|-|TRBJ1-1|TRBV6-5
TGTGCCAGCAGCCCTCCAGGGGGCAGGGACACTGAAGCTTTCTTT
CASSPPGGRDTEAFF
>13|TRBD1|-|TRBJ1-6|TRBV19
TGTGCCAGTAGCGACAGGGGCCGTTCACCCCTCCACTTT
CASSDRGRSPLHF
>16|-|-|TRBJ1-5|TRBV18
TGTGCCAGCTTAAACCGTATCGGACAAGGCAATCAGCCCCAGCATTTT
CASLNRIGQGNQPQHF
>17|TRBD2|-|TRBJ2-1|TRBV4-1
TGCGCCAGCAGCCAAGGAACGAGGACTAGCGGGGGAAATGAGCAGTTCTTC
CASSQGTRTSGGNEQFF
>17|TRBD1|-|TRBJ2-7|TRBV27
TGTGCCAGCAGTTCCGGTATGTCGGACAGGGGGCAAACCGAGCAGTACTTC
CASSSGMSDRGQTEQYF
>14|-|-|TRBJ2-3|TRBV6-5
TGTGCCAGCAGTTCCCCGCTCCGGACAGATACGCAGTATTTT
CASSSPLRTDTQYF
>12|-|-|TRBJ1-1|TRBV2
TGTGCCAGCAGCGGAACGCCTAGGGGGGCTTTCTTT
CASSGTPRGAFF
>16|TRBD2|-|TRBJ2-1|TRBV5-8
TGTGCCAGCAGCTTGGAGGGACTACTTCCCTACAATGAGCAGTTCTTC
CASSLEGLLPYNEQFF
>16|TRBD2|-|TRBJ2-2|TRBV5-4
TGTGCCAGCAGCATCTCTAGCGGGAGGAACACCGGGGAGCTGTTTTTT
CASSISSGRNTGELFF
>16|-|-|TRBJ2-5|TRBV6-1
TGTGCCAGCAGTGAATTAGCGCTCACCCAGGGGGAGACCCAGTACTTC
CASSELALTQGETQYF
>14|-|-|TRBJ1-2|TRBV7-2
TGTGCCAGCAGCTTGGCAGGACTGAACTATGGCTACACCTTC
CASSLAGLNYGYTF
>17|TRBD2|-|TRBJ2-1|TRBV27
TGTGCCAGCAGTTCTCCAAGGACTAGCGGCTCCTACAATGAGCAGTTCTTC
CASSSPRTSGSYNEQFF
>16|TRBD1|-|TRBJ2-7|TRBV7-9
TGTTCCAGCAGCTTCAACAGGGGGCCGGGGGACTACGAGCAGTACTTC
CSSSFNRGPGDYEQYF
>14|TRBD1|-|TRBJ2-1|TRBV19
TGTGCCAGTAGTAGGGACAGGGGGAGGGATGAGCAGTTCTTC
CASSRDRGRDEQFF
>14|TRBD1|-|TRBJ2-7|TRBV6-6
TGTGCCAGCACCAACTCGGGACAGAACTACGAGCAGTACTTC
CASTNSGQNYEQYF
>17|TRBD1|-|TRBJ2-2|TRBV5-6
TGTGCCAGCAGCGCGGACAGGGGGATTAGTAGGACCGGGGAGCTGTTTTTT
CASSADRGISRTGELFF
>16|-|-|TRBJ2-3|TRBV5-6
TGTGCCAGCAGTCATTGGACAGTATCTAGCACAGATACGCAGTATTTT
CASSHWTVSSTDTQYF
>11|-|-|TRBJ2-5|TRBV6-5
TGTGCCAGCAGAACTCGGGAGACCCAGTACTTC
CASRTRETQYF
>13|TRBD1|-|TRBJ1-1|TRBV27
TGTGCCAGCAGTTTAACGACAGGGCCTGAAGCTTTCTTT
CASSLTTGPEAFF
>12|-|-|TRBJ1-5|TRBV19
TGTGCCAGTAGTAGGGCCCTCCGGCCCCAGCATTTT
CASSRALRPQHF
>14|TRBD1|-|TRBJ2-7|TRBV6-1
TGTGCCAGCAGTTCCGGACAGGGACGGTACGAGCAGTACTTC
CASSSGQGRYEQYF
>18|TRBD1|-|TRBJ1-4|TRBV5-4
TGTGCCAGCAGCTGGTTGGGACAGGGGAGTCGGGCTAATGAAAAACTGTTTTTT
CASSWLGQGSRANEKLFF
>15|TRBD2|-|TRBJ2-7|TRBV7-2
TGTGCCAGCAGCTTAGGACTAGCGGGGGCCTACGAGCAGTACTTC
CASSLGLAGAYEQYF
>16|-|-|TRBJ1-2|TRBV5-1
TGCGCCAGCAGCTTCGGTCCCAGGGAACCCAACTATGGCTACACCTTC
CASSFGPREPNYGYTF
>12|-|-|TRBJ2-5|TRBV2
TGTGCCAGCAGAAGGGGATCCGGCACCCAGTACTTC
CASRRGSGTQYF
>14|-|-|TRBJ1-5|TRBV9
TGTGCCAGCAGCGTAGGGGGCAGCAATCAGCCCCAGCATTTT
CASSVGGSNQPQHF
>12|-|few|TRBJ1-2|TRBV27
TGTGCCACCCGTCGAACAGGGTCTGGCTACACCTTC
CATRRTGSGYTF
>13|-|-|TRBJ1-2|TRBV7-9
TGTGCCAGCAGCGAACAGGGCCCGGTCGGCTACACCTTC
CASSEQGPVGYTF
>14|TRBD2|-|TRBJ2-7|TRBV19
TGTGCCACCCAGACTAGCGGGGGGACCTACGAGCAGTACTTC
CATQTSGGTYEQYF
>15|TRBD2|-|TRBJ2-5|TRBV5-1
TGCGCCAGCAGCGCGTCCGGGACTAGCGTAGAGACCCAGTACTTC
CASSASGTSVETQYF
>15|-|-|TRBJ2-1|TRBV11-3
TGTGCCAGCAGCCCCGAGGGGGTAACCTACAATGAGCAGTTCTTC
CASSPEGVTYNEQFF
>15|-|-|TRBJ1-3|TRBV18
TGTGCCAGCTCACGTTCCCACTCCTCTGGAAACACCATATATTTT
CASSRSHSSGNTIYF
>15|-|-|TRBJ2-3|TRBV2
TGTGCCAGTCGACGACGGGGTCTTGCTCCCATAACGCAGTATTTT
CASRRRGLAPITQYF
>14|TRBD1|-|TRBJ2-3|TRBV7-9
TGTGCCAGCAGCTTACAGGGGGCCGGGGATACGCAGTATTTT
CASSLQGAGDTQYF
>15|-|-|TRBJ2-7|TRBV12-5
TGTGCTAGTGGTTTAACGGACAGAGCTAACTACGAGCAGTACTTC
CASGLTDRANYEQYF
>15|-|-|TRBJ2-1|TRBV7-8
TGTGCCAGCAGGTATCAGGGACAAAAAAGGAGGGAGCAGTTCTTC
CASRYQGQKRREQFF
>14|TRBD1|-|TRBJ2-2|TRBV19
TGTGCCAGTACTACGGGACAGAGCACCGGGGAGCTGTTTTTT
CASTTGQSTGELFF
>12|-|-|TRBJ2-1|TRBV27
TGTGCCAGCAGTTCCGCACACAGGGAGCAGTTCTTC
CASSSAHREQFF
>16|TRBD1|-|TRBJ1-1|TRBV27
TGTGCCAGCAGCTCAGACAGGGGGCCTATGAACACTGAAGCTTTCTTT
CASSSDRGPMNTEAFF